The sequence of this T cell receptor (beta chain) was determined in a study of response to subunit inactivated influenza vaccine. TCRdb recomputed calls from the RT-PCR reads with MiXCR, one row per CDR3 protein. Altogether about 540,000 distinct CDR3 sequences are present, around a quarter being singletons, with the ten largest covering 2.5% to 3.5%. This clonotype was observed a few times. Germline lookup yields CDR1 SGHTA and CDR2 FQGTGA. V trimming: 5 bases; J trimming: 8 bases; junction bases outside the gene matches: 6. There are 13 residues in the CDR3. In addition, the sample was reused for a study of T cells expressing NK-cell markers. That report notes: Template switching by 5'RACE with UMIs generated the TCR beta cDNA. Sorted CD3+CD56+NKG2C+, CD3+CD56+NKG2C- and CD3+CD56-NKG2C+ T cells supplied TCR beta repertoires. There were seven HCMV-seropositive donors and one seronegative donor among the eight sequenced. About 1.0-7.5% of CD8+ T cells in more than five donors belonged to dominant NKG2C+ clonotypes. A handful of donors showed these clonotypes also leading the CD3+CD56-NKG2C+ fraction.

The receptor was derived from a man aged 45-65 years who received an inactivated influenza vaccine. The source was CD4+ T cells sorted from PBMCs, collected 11 to 12 days after vaccination. The chain uses TRBV7-3 and TRBJ2-7; 10 bases agree with TRBD1. The CDR3 sequence: CASSQLTGGKQYF. The CDR3 nucleotides are TGTGCCAGCAGCCAGCTGACAGGGGGCAAGCAGTACTTC.